The 11 T cell receptor beta chains presented below share a single source sample, sequenced in a study of immune evolution from preneoplasia to lung adenocarcinoma. Clones were sequenced by immunoSEQ multiplex PCR, and TCRdb holds only the in-frame ones, with some missing. This sample has 6,500 to 8,500 clones; about 72% occur once, and the top ten carry approximately 9.2%. Sequenced material: FFPE minimally invasive lung adenocarcinoma tissue. These receptors were taken from a donor at least 70 years old with lung adenocarcinoma.

This sequence joins TRBV7-9 and TRBJ2-1; TRBD2 matches 7 bases. Germline V lookup: CDR1 SEHNR, CDR2 FQNEAQ (reference sequence). J was trimmed by 1 base and V by 5 bases; bases with no gene match: 8. The CDR3 has 16 amino acids. CDR3 coding DNA: TGTGCCAGCAGCACCACAGCGGGAACTTCCTACAATGAGCAGTTCTTC. As protein: CASSTTAGTSYNEQFF.

This chain connects TRBV7-9 to TRBJ2-1; TRBD1 is a possible D gene (5 bases). Trimming took 5 bases from V and 10 from J, leaving 12 bases between them. Germline V CDR1 and CDR2: SEHNR, FQNEAQ (reference sequence). This CDR3 contains 12 residues. This chain's CDR3 is CASSLSSGEQFF. In DNA, the CDR3 is TGTGCCAGCAGCCTCTCGTCAGGGGAGCAGTTCTTC. The full variable domain, rest sourced from reference TRBV7-9 and TRBJ2-1, is DTGVSQNPRHKITKRGQNVTFRCDPISEHNRLYWYRQTLGQGPEFLTYFQNEAQLEKSRLLSDRFSAERPKGSFSTLEIQRTEQGDSAMYLCASSLSSGEQFFGPGTRLTVL.

The V gene is TRBV6-1, the J gene TRBJ1-2, with unresolved D. Germline values: CDR1 MNHNS, CDR2 SASEGT. Trimming shortened V by 1 base and J by 4 bases, and 10 bases separated the two germline ends. This CDR3 region has 14 residues. The CDR3: CASSEDVSGYGYTF. CDR3 in DNA: TGTGCCAGCAGTGAAGATGTTTCGGGCTATGGCTACACCTTC.

The chain links TRBV6-4 to TRBJ1-4; 11 bases agree with TRBD1. V lost 9 bases and J lost 6; bases outside the gene matches: 9. The CDR3 length is 15 residues. Germline CDR1 is MRHNA and CDR2 is SNTAGT. The CDR3 sequence: CARIGQGASDEKLFF. The CDR3, as DNA: TGTGCCAGAATAGGACAGGGGGCGTCCGATGAAAAACTGTTTTTT.

J is TRBJ1-3 and V is TRBV30; D remains ambiguous. Trimming took off 2 bases at V and 0 bases at J, with 20 bases between the two ends. The germline V gene has CDR1 GTSNPN and CDR2 SVGIG (reference sequence). The CDR3 is made up of 18 amino acids. CDR3 in amino acids: CAWSPPSYRHLSGNTIYF. In nucleotides, the CDR3 is TGTGCCTGGAGTCCTCCTTCCTACCGGCACCTCTCTGGAAACACCATATATTTT.

The J gene is TRBJ2-1, the V gene TRBV9; 11 bases line up with TRBD2. Germline-derived CDR1 and CDR2 are SGDLS and YYNGEE. The J segment lost 2 bases and the V segment lost 3 bases, leaving 4 bases of the junction unmatched. The CDR3 sequence is 16 residues long. The CDR3 DNA reads TGTGCCAGCAGCGCGGGACTAGCGGCCCCCTACAATGAGCAGTTCTTC. The encoded protein is CASSAGLAAPYNEQFF.

The chain has TRBV19 and TRBJ1-1, with 8 bases fitting TRBD1. Germline-derived CDR1 and CDR2 are LNHDA and SQIVND (reference sequence). The CDR3 sequence is 13 residues long. V trimming: 6 bases; J trimming: 1 base; junction bases outside the gene matches: 1. The CDR3 nucleotides are TGTGCCAGTAGGGACAGGGCGAACACTGAAGCTTTCTTT. It encodes CASRDRANTEAFF.

The chain carries TRBV5-6 and TRBJ2-1; D uncertain. The germline V gene encodes CDR1 SGHDT and CDR2 YYEEEE. CDR3 length: 14 residues. V lost 4 bases and J 8 bases, leaving 16 bases between the germline ends. The CDR3 sequence is CASSPYGLTDEQFF. CDR3 nucleotides: TGTGCCAGCAGCCCGTACGGGTTAACGGATGAGCAGTTCTTC.

The J gene is TRBJ2-2, the V gene TRBV19; 7 nucleotides match TRBD2. Germline V gives CDR1 LNHDA, CDR2 SQIVND (reference sequence). CDR3 length: 15 amino acids. Trimming cost V 5 bases and J 0 bases; bases outside gene matches: 3. CDR3 nucleotides: TGTGCCAGTAGTCCCCTAGCGGCGAACACCGGGGAGCTGTTTTTT. Translated, it gives CASSPLAANTGELFF.

V usage is TRBV11-2 and J usage is TRBJ1-2, with 7 bases fitting TRBD1. Germline CDR1 reads SGHAT; CDR2 reads FQNNGV. V lost 4 bases and J lost 8; bases outside the gene matches: 4. This CDR3 has 12 residues. CDR3 amino acids: CASSSKTGGYTF. CDR3 nucleotide sequence: TGTGCCAGCAGCTCCAAGACAGGGGGCTACACCTTC.

The rearrangement joins TRBV5-1 to TRBJ2-2; D possibly corresponds to TRBD2 (6 bases). The CDR3 totals 15 residues. From germline, CDR1 is SGHRS and CDR2 YFSETQ. The V and J ends lost 4 bases and 4 bases respectively, with 14 bases between them. CDR3 residues: CASSPQVGSTGELFF. The CDR3 DNA is TGCGCCAGCAGCCCGCAGGTCGGGAGCACCGGGGAGCTGTTTTTT.